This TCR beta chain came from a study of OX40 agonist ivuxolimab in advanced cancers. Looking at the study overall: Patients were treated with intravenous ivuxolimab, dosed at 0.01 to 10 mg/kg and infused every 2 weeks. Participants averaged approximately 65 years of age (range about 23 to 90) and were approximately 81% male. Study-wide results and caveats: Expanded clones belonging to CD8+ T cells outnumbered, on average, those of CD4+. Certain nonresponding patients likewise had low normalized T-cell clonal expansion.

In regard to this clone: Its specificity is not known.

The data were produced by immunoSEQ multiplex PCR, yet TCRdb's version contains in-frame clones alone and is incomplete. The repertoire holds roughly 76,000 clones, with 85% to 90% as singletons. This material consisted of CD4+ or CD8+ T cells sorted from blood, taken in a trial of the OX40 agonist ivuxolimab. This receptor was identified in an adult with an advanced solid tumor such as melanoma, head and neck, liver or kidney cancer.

In nucleotides, the CDR3 is TGTGCCAGCAAGGGACTCAATAGCAATCAGCCCCAGCATTTT. This codes for CASKGLNSNQPQHF. The chain couples TRBV6-6 to TRBJ1-5; perhaps TRBD1 as D (5 bases). This CDR3 contains 14 residues. Trimming stripped 7 bases from V and 0 bases from J, with 10 bases between. Germline loops: CDR1 MNHNY, CDR2 SVGAGI (reference sequence).